Presented here are 28 T cell receptor beta chains from one specimen sequenced in a study of glioma-infiltrating T cells after dendritic cell vaccination (dated by TCRdb to 2015 to 2016). In the paper's terms, the time point label means: after dendritic cell vaccination, including at tumor progression/relapse. Libraries came from the immunoSEQ multiplex PCR assay. The immuneACCESS repertoire file appears here via TCRdb, limited to in-frame rearrangements. These files lack a portion of the clones; in checked studies, under half of the deficit traces to unresolved V genes, and the cause of the others is not known. The sample has 90,000 to 140,000 clones on record, 90% of them singletons. The top ten clonotypes cover approximately 3% of the sample. The sample in question was blood, obtained after dendritic cell vaccination. The receptors derive from a human donor with glioblastoma.

V gene TRBV5-1 combines with J gene TRBJ2-2, with TRBD2 matching 11 bases. The V and J ends lost 4 bases and 5 bases, in that order; junction bases with no gene match: 7. CDR3 length: 16 residues. The germline gives CDR1 SGHRS, CDR2 YFSETQ. Written as DNA, the CDR3 is TGCGCCAGCAGCCAACTAGCGGGAGAGGGGACCGGGGAGCTGTTTTTT. This encodes CASSQLAGEGTGELFF.

This chain links TRBV5-1 with TRBJ2-7, with 11 bases identical to TRBD2. Looked up from germline, CDR1 is SGHRS and CDR2 is YFSETQ. The CDR3 totals 15 residues. The ends lost 4 bases at V and 5 bases at J; junction bases unmatched: 8. The CDR3 nucleotides read TGCGCCAGCAGCGCCTACACTAGCGGGAGTAACGAGCAGTACTTC. Protein product: CASSAYTSGSNEQYF.

The chain uses TRBV6-5 and TRBJ1-1, with TRBD1 as a possible D gene (6 bases). The CDR3 totals 14 residues. Germline values: CDR1 MNHEY, CDR2 SVGAGI. V lost 4 bases to trimming and J lost 6 bases, with 15 bases between them. CDR3 sequence: CASSSHSGGAEAFF. The CDR3 nucleotides are TGTGCCAGCAGTTCACACTCTGGGGGCGCTGAAGCTTTCTTT.

V and J are TRBV30 and TRBJ2-6, with 7 nucleotides matching TRBD2. With V trimmed by 2 bases and J by 1 base, 2 bases remained unmatched. Germline V gives CDR1 GTSNPN, CDR2 SVGIG (reference sequence). CDR3 length: 15 residues. The CDR3 reads CAWSPGGSGANVLTF. The CDR3 DNA reads as TGTGCCTGGAGTCCGGGGGGATCTGGGGCCAACGTCCTGACTTTC. The entire variable domain, with the rest obtained from reference TRBV30 and TRBJ2-6, is as follows: SQTIHQWPATLVQPVGSPLSLECTVEGTSNPNLYWYRQAAGRGLQLLFYSVGIGQISSEVPQNLSASRPQDRQFILSSKKLLLSDSGFYLCAWSPGGSGANVLTFGAGSRLTVL.

V is TRBV10-3 and J is TRBJ2-7; 10 bases are shared with TRBD1. Germline lookup yields CDR1 ENHRY and CDR2 SYGVKD. V shed 10 bases, J shed 4 bases, and the junction held 13 bases outside the gene matches. The CDR3 covers 15 residues. The CDR3 spells CATGGTGASFYEQYF. As DNA, the CDR3 is TGTGCCACTGGCGGGACAGGGGCCTCCTTTTACGAGCAGTACTTC.

The rearrangement uses TRBV7-3 and TRBJ2-7; 8 bases are a match to TRBD1. The CDR3 is 14 residues long. CDR1 is SGHTA, CDR2 FQGTGA, per germline. Losses at the gene ends were 1 base for V and 5 bases for J; bases not matched to a gene: 4. The CDR3 region is CASSLRPGGNEQYF. DNA for the CDR3: TGTGCCAGCAGCTTAAGACCAGGGGGCAACGAGCAGTACTTC.

The V gene is TRBV5-8, the J gene TRBJ2-1; the D gene is possibly TRBD2 (6 bases). V was clipped by 4 bases and J by 14 bases, with 16 bases between them. CDR1 is SGHTS, CDR2 YDEGEE, per germline. This CDR3 has 12 residues. In DNA, the CDR3 is TGTGCCAGCAGCCCCACCCGGGGGTATAAGTTCTTC. This sequence encodes CASSPTRGYKFF. Based on the CDR3 plus reference TRBV5-8 and TRBJ2-1, the full variable domain is EAGVTQSPTHLIKTRGQQATLRCSPISGHTSVYWYQQALGLGLQFLLWYDEGEERNRGNFPPRFSGRQFPNYSSELNVNALELEDSALYLCASSPTRGYKFFGPGTRLTVL.

The chain couples TRBV11-3 to TRBJ2-1, with TRBD2 identical over 9 bases. With V trimmed by 5 bases and J by 7 bases, 15 bases remained unmatched. This CDR3 spans 17 amino acids. The germline gives CDR1 SGHNT, CDR2 YENEEA. CDR3 nucleotide sequence: TGTGCCAGCAGCGACAGAAAGAAGGTAGCGGGAGTGAATGAGCAGTTCTTC. Translation gives CASSDRKKVAGVNEQFF.

CDR3 bases: TGTGCCAGCAGTTACTCGAGACAGGGAAAAAATCAGCCCCAGCATTTT. This encodes CASSYSRQGKNQPQHF. The rearrangement joins TRBV6-5 to TRBJ1-5, with 7 bases lining up with TRBD1. CDR1 and CDR2 (germline): MNHEY, SVGAGI. The CDR3 runs to 16 residues. The V and J ends lost 0 bases and 4 bases, in that order; junction bases with no gene match: 6.

V is TRBV7-2 and J is TRBJ1-1, with D possibly being TRBD1 (6 bases). The CDR3 loop spans 15 amino acids. V lost 5 bases and J lost 0, with 13 bases in between. Looked up from germline, CDR1 is SGHTA and CDR2 is FQGNSA. The CDR3, as DNA: TGTGCCAGCAGCCCCGGACAGATCATGAACACTGAAGCTTTCTTT. The encoded protein is CASSPGQIMNTEAFF.

The chain has TRBV10-3 and TRBJ1-5; a possible D gene is TRBD1 (6 bases). From germline, CDR1 is ENHRY and CDR2 SYGVKD. The V and J ends lost 8 bases and 7 bases respectively, with 18 bases between them. This CDR3 is 14 amino acids long. This CDR3 reads CAIGSGDGKQPQHF. Here the CDR3 DNA reads TGTGCCATCGGGTCAGGGGATGGGAAGCAGCCCCAGCATTTT.

This rearrangement joins TRBV4-1 to TRBJ2-1, with a tentative D call TRBD2 (5 bases). This CDR3 comprises 15 residues. Germline values: CDR1 MGHRA, CDR2 YSYEKL. Trimming took off 0 bases at V and 2 bases at J, with 8 bases between the two ends. DNA for the CDR3: TGCGCCAGCAGCCAAGAGCGGGCCCCCTACAATGAGCAGTTCTTC. Amino acids: CASSQERAPYNEQFF.

The chain has TRBV29-1 and TRBJ1-5; TRBD1 agrees at 9 bases. V lost 4 bases, J lost 5 bases, and 6 bases stayed unmatched. CDR3 length: 14 amino acids. Germline loops: CDR1 SQVTM, CDR2 ANQGSEA. CDR3 DNA sequence: TGCAGCGTTGTTGGGACAGGGCTCGATCAGCCCCAGCATTTT. Its protein is CSVVGTGLDQPQHF.

The rearrangement uses TRBV21-1 and TRBJ2-7; the table gives TRBD2 as D, unverified against the DNA. TRBV21-1 is labeled a pseudogene. The CDR3 is made up of 15 amino acids. As DNA, the CDR3 is TGTGCCAGCAAATGTGCGGGGCAGCACTCCTACGAGCAGTACTTC. Its translation: CASKCAGQHSYEQYF.

V is TRBV7-9 and J is TRBJ2-7; 11 nucleotides line up with TRBD2. Trimming took 5 bases from V and 7 from J; bases not matched to a gene: 10. The germline V gene has CDR1 SEHNR and CDR2 FQNEAQ (reference sequence). The CDR3 consists of 15 residues. The CDR3: CASSPGVAGGLEQYF. The CDR3 DNA is TGTGCCAGCAGCCCCGGAGTAGCGGGGGGGTTAGAGCAGTACTTC.

The V call is TRBV18, the J call TRBJ1-1, with D possibly matching TRBD1 (5 bases). The CDR3 is 16 amino acids. The V end lost 3 bases, the J end lost 1 base, and 15 bases lay between the germline ends. CDR1 is KGHSH, CDR2 LQKENI, per germline. DNA for the CDR3: TGTGCCAGCTCACCTTCCGGGGGGACTGGGAACACTGAAGCTTTCTTT. The encoded protein is CASSPSGGTGNTEAFF.

Regarding this clone: A junction boundary mismatches the germline segment, possibly from a read error. The rearrangement links TRBV10-3 to TRBJ1-2; 9 bases line up with TRBD1. The germline V gene encodes CDR1 ENHRY and CDR2 SYGVKD. The CDR3 length is 15 residues. CDR3 region: CAIREWDRDIYGYTF. The CDR3 bases are TGTGCCATCAGAGAGTGGGACAGGGATATCTATGGCTACACCTTC.

This rearrangement joins TRBV29-1 to TRBJ2-3, with D unresolved. Germline CDR1 is SQVTM and CDR2 is ANQGSEA. The CDR3 has 12 amino acids. V lost 0 bases, J lost 3 bases, and 4 bases lay in between. The CDR3 bases are TGCAGCGTTGAAGAAGCAACAGATACGCAGTATTTT. This encodes CSVEEATDTQYF.

The gene calls are TRBV27 and TRBJ1-5, with unresolved D. Looked up from germline, CDR1 is MNHEY and CDR2 is SMNVEV (reference sequence). V lost 8 bases and J 0 bases, leaving 8 bases between the germline ends. The CDR3 covers 13 residues. CDR3 residues: CASPSGSNQPQHF. In DNA form, the CDR3 reads TGTGCCAGCCCTTCAGGTAGCAATCAGCCCCAGCATTTT.

The V call is TRBV5-1, the J call TRBJ1-3; TRBD1 matches at 12 bases. The CDR3 sequence is 17 residues long. V trimming: 2 bases; J trimming: 2 bases; junction bases outside the gene matches: 5. Germline V gene lookup returns CDR1 SGHRS and CDR2 YFSETQ. For the CDR3, the DNA is TGCGCCAGCAGCTTCTCCGGGACAGGGGGCGCTGGAAACACCATATATTTT. Its protein is CASSFSGTGGAGNTIYF.

J is TRBJ1-4 and V is TRBV10-2, with TRBD1 matching 7 bases. The germline V gene has CDR1 WSHSY and CDR2 SAAADI. The CDR3 spans 13 residues. V was clipped by 4 bases and J by 7 bases; unmatched bases: 3. For the CDR3, the DNA is TGCGCCAGCAGTGCGCAGGGGGGTGAAAAACTGTTTTTT. This sequence encodes CASSAQGGEKLFF.

The CDR3 region has the DNA TGTGCCAGCAGTGAGGCTAGCGGGGGGGCTGGGACCGGGGAGCTGTTTTTT. It is translated as CASSEASGGAGTGELFF. The chain links TRBV6-1 to TRBJ2-2; 12 bases fit TRBD2. Germline V gene lookup returns CDR1 MNHNS and CDR2 SASEGT. V lost 3 bases to trimming and J lost 5 bases; unmatched junction nucleotides: 7. The CDR3 is 17 amino acids.

CDR3 in DNA: TGTGCCAGCAGCAACGGGGTGAACACTGAAGCTTTCTTT. Translation: CASSNGVNTEAFF. This chain connects TRBV7-3 to TRBJ1-1; D remains unclear. Trimming shortened V by 5 bases and J by 0 bases, and 7 bases separated the two germline ends. The CDR3 covers 13 residues. Germline CDR1 and CDR2: SGHTA and FQGTGA.

The chain joins TRBV5-1 to TRBJ1-2; D is possibly TRBD1 (5 bases). The CDR3 sequence is 13 residues long. Germline CDR1 and CDR2: SGHRS and YFSETQ. Trimming took off 7 bases at V and 0 bases at J, with 10 bases between the two ends. CDR3 DNA sequence: TGCGCCAGCGGCGGGACGACTAACTATGGCTACACCTTC. This translates into CASGGTTNYGYTF. The whole variable domain, filled in from reference TRBV5-1 and TRBJ1-2, reads KAGVTQTPRYLIKTRGQQVTLSCSPISGHRSVSWYQQTPGQGLQFLFEYFSETQRNKGNFPGRFSGRQFSNSRSEMNVSTLELGDSALYLCASGGTTNYGYTFGSGTRLTVV.

This CDR3 is CASSESGQAYEQYF. CDR3 DNA: TGTGCCAGCAGTGAGTCGGGACAGGCCTACGAGCAGTACTTC. The genes are TRBV6-1 and TRBJ2-7, with 8 bases matching TRBD1. V shed 3 bases, J shed 2 bases, and the junction held 3 bases outside the gene matches. This CDR3 contains 14 residues. Germline V gene sequence: CDR1 MNHNS, CDR2 SASEGT.

The V call is TRBV15, the J call TRBJ2-7, with 11 bases matching TRBD2. Trimming at V came to 3 bases and at J to 4 bases, leaving 5 bases not matched to a gene. This CDR3 is built from 15 residues. The germline gives CDR1 LNHNV, CDR2 YYDKDF (reference sequence). The CDR3 loop is CATSREPSGGYEQYF. The CDR3 nucleotides are TGTGCCACCAGCAGGGAACCTAGCGGGGGGTACGAGCAGTACTTC.

The DNA for the CDR3 is TGTGCCAGCAGCTTACCGGGGGGCACTGAAGCTTTCTTT. The encoded protein is CASSLPGGTEAFF. The genes are TRBV11-2 and TRBJ1-1; D perhaps matches TRBD1 (5 bases). CDR1 is SGHAT, CDR2 FQNNGV, per germline. Trimming shortened V by 2 bases and J by 4 bases, and 8 bases separated the two germline ends. The CDR3 is made up of 13 amino acids.

The V gene is TRBV2, the J gene TRBJ2-2; TRBD1 is a possible D gene (7 bases). With 3 bases removed from V and 7 bases from J, the gap between germline ends came to 15 bases. Germline V gene sequence: CDR1 SNHLY, CDR2 FYNNEI. The CDR3 covers 15 residues. As DNA, the CDR3 is TGTGCCAGCAGTGACGGAGGGGGCGCCCACGGGGAGCTGTTTTTT. Its translation: CASSDGGGAHGELFF.